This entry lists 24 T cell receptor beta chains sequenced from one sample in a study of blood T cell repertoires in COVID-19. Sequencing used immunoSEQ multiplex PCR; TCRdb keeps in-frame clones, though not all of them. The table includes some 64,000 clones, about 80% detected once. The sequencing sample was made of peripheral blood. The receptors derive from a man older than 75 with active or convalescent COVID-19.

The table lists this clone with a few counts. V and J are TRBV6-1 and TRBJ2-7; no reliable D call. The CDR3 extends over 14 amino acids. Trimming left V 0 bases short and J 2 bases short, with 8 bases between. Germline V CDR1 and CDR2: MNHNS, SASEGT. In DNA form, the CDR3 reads TGTGCCAGCAGTGAAGCGGCGGCGGCCTACGAGCAGTACTTC. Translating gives CASSEAAAAYEQYF.

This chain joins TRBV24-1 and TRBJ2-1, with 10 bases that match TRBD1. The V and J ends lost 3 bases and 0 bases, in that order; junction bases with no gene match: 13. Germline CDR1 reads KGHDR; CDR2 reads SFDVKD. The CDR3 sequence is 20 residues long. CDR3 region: CATSDLPGQGSPSSYNEQFF. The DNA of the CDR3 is TGTGCCACCAGTGATCTGCCGGGACAGGGGTCCCCGAGCTCCTACAATGAGCAGTTCTTC.

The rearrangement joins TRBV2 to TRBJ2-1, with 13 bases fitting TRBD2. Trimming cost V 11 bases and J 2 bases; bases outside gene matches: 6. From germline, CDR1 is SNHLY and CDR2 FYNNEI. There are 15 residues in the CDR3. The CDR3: CADGTSGTTYNEQFF. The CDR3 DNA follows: TGTGCCGATGGGACTAGCGGGACGACCTACAATGAGCAGTTCTTC.

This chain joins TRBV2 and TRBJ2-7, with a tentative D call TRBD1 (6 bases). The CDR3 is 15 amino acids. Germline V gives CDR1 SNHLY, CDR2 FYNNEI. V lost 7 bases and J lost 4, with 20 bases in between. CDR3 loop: CASKPAGDLLYEQYF. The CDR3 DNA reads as TGTGCCAGCAAGCCGGCAGGGGACCTCCTATACGAGCAGTACTTC.

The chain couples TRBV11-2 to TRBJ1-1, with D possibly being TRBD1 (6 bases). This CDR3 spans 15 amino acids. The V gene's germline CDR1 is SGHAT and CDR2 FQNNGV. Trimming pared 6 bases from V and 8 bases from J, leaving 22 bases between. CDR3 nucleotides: TGTGCCAGCAGACCCCCTGGGCGGCAGGGGCTGGAAGCTTTCTTT. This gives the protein CASRPPGRQGLEAFF.

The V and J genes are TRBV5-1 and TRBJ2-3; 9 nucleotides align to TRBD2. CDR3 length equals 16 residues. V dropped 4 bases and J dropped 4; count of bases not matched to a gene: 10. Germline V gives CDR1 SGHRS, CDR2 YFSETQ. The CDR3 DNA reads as TGCGCCAGCAGCCCAAAAGCGGGAGGTCGGTCAGATACGCAGTATTTT. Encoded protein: CASSPKAGGRSDTQYF.

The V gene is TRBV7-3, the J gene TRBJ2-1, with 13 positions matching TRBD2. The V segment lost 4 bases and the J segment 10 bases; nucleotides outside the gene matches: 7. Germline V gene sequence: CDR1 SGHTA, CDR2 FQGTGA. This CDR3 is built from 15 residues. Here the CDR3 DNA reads TGTGCCAGCAGCTCTAGGACTAGCGGGAGAGAGGAGCAGTTCTTC. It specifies CASSSRTSGREEQFF.

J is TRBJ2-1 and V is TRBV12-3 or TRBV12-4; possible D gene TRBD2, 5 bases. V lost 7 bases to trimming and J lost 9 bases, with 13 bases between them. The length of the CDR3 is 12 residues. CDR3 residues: CASISRTGEQFF. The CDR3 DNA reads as TGTGCCAGCATCTCAAGGACTGGTGAGCAGTTCTTC.

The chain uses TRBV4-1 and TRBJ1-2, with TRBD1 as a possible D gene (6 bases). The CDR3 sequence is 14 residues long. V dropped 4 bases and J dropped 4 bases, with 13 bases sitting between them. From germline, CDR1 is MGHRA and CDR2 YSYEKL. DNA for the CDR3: TGCGCCAGCAGCCTCGGGACACGCTCCTATGGCTACACCTTC. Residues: CASSLGTRSYGYTF.

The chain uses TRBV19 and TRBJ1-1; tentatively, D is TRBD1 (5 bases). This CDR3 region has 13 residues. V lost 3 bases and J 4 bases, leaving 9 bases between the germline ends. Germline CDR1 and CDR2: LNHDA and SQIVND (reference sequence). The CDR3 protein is CASSIRVGTEAFF. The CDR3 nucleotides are TGTGCCAGTAGTATCAGGGTTGGCACTGAAGCTTTCTTT.

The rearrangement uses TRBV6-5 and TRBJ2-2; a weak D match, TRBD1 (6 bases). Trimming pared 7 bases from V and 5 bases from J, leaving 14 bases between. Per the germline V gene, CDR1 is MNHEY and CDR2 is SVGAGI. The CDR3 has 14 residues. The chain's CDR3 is CASKIQGPTGELFF. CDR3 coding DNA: TGTGCCAGCAAAATACAGGGTCCTACCGGGGAGCTGTTTTTT.

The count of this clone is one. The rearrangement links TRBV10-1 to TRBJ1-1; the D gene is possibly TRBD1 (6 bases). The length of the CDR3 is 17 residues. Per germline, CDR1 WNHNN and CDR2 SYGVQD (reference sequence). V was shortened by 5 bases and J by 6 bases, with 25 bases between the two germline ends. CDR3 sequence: CASSISRALGEGAEAFF. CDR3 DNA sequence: TGCGCCAGCAGTATAAGCCGGGCCCTCGGTGAGGGGGCTGAAGCTTTCTTT.

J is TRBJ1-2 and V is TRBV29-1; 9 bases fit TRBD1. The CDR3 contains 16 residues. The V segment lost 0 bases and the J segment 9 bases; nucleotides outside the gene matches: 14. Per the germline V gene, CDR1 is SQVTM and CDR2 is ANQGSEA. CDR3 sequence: CSVEDTGQGPGRSYTF. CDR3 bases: TGCAGCGTTGAAGATACGGGACAGGGCCCGGGGCGAAGCTACACCTTC. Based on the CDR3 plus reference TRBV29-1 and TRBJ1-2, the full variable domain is SAVISQKPSRDICQRGTSLTIQCQVDSQVTMMFWYRQQPGQSLTLIATANQGSEATYESGFVIDKFPISRPNLTFSTLTVSNMSPEDSSIYLCSVEDTGQGPGRSYTFGSGTRLTVV.

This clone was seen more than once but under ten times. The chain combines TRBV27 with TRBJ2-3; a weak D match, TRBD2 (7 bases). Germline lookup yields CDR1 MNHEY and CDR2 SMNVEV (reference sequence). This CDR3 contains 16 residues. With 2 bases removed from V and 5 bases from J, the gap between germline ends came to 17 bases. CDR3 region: CASSLKGGDPQDTQYF. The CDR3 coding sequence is TGTGCCAGCAGTTTAAAGGGGGGGGACCCACAAGATACGCAGTATTTT.

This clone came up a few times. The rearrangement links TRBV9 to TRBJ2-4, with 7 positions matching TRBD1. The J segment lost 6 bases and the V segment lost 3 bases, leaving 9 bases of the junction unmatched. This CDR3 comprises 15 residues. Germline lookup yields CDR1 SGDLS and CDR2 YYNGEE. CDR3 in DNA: TGTGCCAGCAGCGCACCGGGACAGACGTCAAACATTCAGTACTTC. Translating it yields CASSAPGQTSNIQYF.

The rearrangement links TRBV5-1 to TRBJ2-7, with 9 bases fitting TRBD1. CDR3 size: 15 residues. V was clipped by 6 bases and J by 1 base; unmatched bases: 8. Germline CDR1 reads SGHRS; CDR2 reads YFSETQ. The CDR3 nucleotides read TGCGCCAGCAAGGACGACAGGGGGGGATCCTACGAGCAGTACTTC. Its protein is CASKDDRGGSYEQYF. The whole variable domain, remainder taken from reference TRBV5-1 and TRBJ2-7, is KAGVTQTPRYLIKTRGQQVTLSCSPISGHRSVSWYQQTPGQGLQFLFEYFSETQRNKGNFPGRFSGRQFSNSRSEMNVSTLELGDSALYLCASKDDRGGSYEQYFGPGTRLTVT.

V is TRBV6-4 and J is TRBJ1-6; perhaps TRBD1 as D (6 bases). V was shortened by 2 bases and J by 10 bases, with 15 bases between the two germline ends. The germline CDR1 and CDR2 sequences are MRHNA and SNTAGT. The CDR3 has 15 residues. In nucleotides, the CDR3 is TGTGCCAGCAGTGACGACGGCTCAGGGGAATCACCCCTCCACTTT. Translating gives CASSDDGSGESPLHF.

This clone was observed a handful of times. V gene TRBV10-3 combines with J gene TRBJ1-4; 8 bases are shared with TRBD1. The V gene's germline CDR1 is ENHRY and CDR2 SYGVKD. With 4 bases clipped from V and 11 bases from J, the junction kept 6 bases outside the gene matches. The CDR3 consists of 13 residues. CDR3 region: CAISVDRGGKLFF. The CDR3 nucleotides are TGTGCCATCAGTGTCGACAGGGGAGGGAAACTGTTTTTT.

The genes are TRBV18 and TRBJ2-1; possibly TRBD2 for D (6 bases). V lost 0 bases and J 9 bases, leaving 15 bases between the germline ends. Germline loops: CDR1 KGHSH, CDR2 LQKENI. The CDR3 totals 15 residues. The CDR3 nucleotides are TGTGCCAGCTCACCACCTAGCGGCAGTGTAAGTGAGCAGTTCTTC. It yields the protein CASSPPSGSVSEQFF.

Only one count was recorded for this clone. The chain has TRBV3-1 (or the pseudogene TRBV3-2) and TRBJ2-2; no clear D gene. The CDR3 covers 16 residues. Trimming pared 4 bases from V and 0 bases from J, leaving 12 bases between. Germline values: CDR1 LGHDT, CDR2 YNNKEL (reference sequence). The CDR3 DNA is TGTGCCAGCAGCCCCGCTAACCCCTCGAACACCGGGGAGCTGTTTTTT. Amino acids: CASSPANPSNTGELFF.

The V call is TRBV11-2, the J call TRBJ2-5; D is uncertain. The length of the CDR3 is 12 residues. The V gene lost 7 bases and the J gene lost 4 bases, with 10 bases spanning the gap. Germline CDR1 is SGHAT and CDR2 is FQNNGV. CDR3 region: CASNGDSETQYF. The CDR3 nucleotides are TGTGCCAGCAACGGAGACTCAGAGACCCAGTACTTC.

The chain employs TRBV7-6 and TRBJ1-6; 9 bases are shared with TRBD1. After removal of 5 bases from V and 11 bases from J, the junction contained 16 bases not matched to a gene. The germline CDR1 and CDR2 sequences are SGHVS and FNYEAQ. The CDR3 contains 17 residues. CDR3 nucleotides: TGTGCCAGCAGCCTTATTAGGACAGGGGCGGCCCGGACACCCCTCCACTTT. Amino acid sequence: CASSLIRTGAARTPLHF.

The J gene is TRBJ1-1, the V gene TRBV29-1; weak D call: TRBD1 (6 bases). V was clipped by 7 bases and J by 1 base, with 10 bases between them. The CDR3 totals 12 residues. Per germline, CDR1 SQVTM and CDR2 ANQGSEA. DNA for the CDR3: TGCAGCGGCGGACAGCAGAACACTGAAGCTTTCTTT. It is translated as CSGGQQNTEAFF. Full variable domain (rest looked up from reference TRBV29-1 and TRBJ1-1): SAVISQKPSRDICQRGTSLTIQCQVDSQVTMMFWYRQQPGQSLTLIATANQGSEATYESGFVIDKFPISRPNLTFSTLTVSNMSPEDSSIYLCSGGQQNTEAFFGQGTRLTVV.

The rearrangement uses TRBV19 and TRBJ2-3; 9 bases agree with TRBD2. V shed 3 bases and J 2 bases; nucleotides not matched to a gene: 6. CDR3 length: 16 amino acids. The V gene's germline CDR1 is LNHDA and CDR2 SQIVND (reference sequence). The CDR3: CASSITSGRTTDTQYF. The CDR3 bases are TGTGCCAGTAGTATCACGAGCGGGAGGACCACAGATACGCAGTATTTT.